This passage covers 17 T cell receptor beta chains from one sample sequenced in a study of CD8 T cells in Susac syndrome. After extraction with the RNeasy kit, about 0.45 to 1 ug of the RNA was reverse transcribed using random hexamers. TCRdb used MiXCR to reprocess the immunoSEQ multiplex PCR reads, holding one entry per CDR3 protein. Among around 180,000 distinct CDR3 sequences listed, approximately 93% were seen once. The sequencing input was CD4+ T cells from PBMCs. These TCRs come from a human donor with multiple sclerosis.

V usage is TRBV30 and J usage is TRBJ2-1, with 11 bases lining up with TRBD2. Germline trimming cut 4 bases from V and 2 bases from J; bases unmatched to any gene: 7. Germline-derived CDR1 and CDR2 are GTSNPN and SVGIG (reference sequence). This CDR3 region has 16 residues. The CDR3 nucleotides are TGTGCCTGGACTAGCGGGAGGTTAGTGGCCTACAATGAGCAGTTCTTC. Its translation is CAWTSGRLVAYNEQFF. The entire variable domain, with the rest obtained from reference TRBV30 and TRBJ2-1, is as follows: SQTIHQWPATLVQPVGSPLSLECTVEGTSNPNLYWYRQAAGRGLQLLFYSVGIGQISSEVPQNLSASRPQDRQFILSSKKLLLSDSGFYLCAWTSGRLVAYNEQFFGPGTRLTVL.

The V and J genes are TRBV2 and TRBJ1-1; the D gene is possibly TRBD1 (5 bases). This CDR3 contains 13 residues. V lost 8 bases and J 5 bases, leaving 15 bases between the germline ends. Germline loops: CDR1 SNHLY, CDR2 FYNNEI. Written as DNA, the CDR3 is TGTGCCAGCTCTGATGAGGGGAAGACTGAAGCTTTCTTT. It encodes CASSDEGKTEAFF.

J is TRBJ1-1 and V is TRBV20-1, with D hard to call. The V gene's germline CDR1 is DFQATT and CDR2 SNEGSKA (reference sequence). The V gene lost 1 base and the J gene lost 1 base, with 7 bases spanning the gap. The CDR3 has 13 amino acids. CDR3 nucleotide sequence: TGCAGTGCTAGAGTTAGGGCGAACACTGAAGCTTTCTTT. It is translated as CSARVRANTEAFF.

The chain uses TRBV7-3 and TRBJ1-1, with D perhaps TRBD1 (5 bases). The CDR3 loop spans 13 amino acids. Germline V CDR1 and CDR2: SGHTA, FQGTGA. Trimming shortened V by 0 bases and J by 5 bases, and 7 bases separated the two germline ends. CDR3 amino acids: CASSLTGETEAFF. Here the CDR3 DNA reads TGTGCCAGCAGCTTAACGGGGGAAACTGAAGCTTTCTTT.

V gene TRBV19 combines with J gene TRBJ1-5; D might be TRBD1 (5 bases). The germline V gene has CDR1 LNHDA and CDR2 SQIVND (reference sequence). The ends were cut back, 1 base at V and 2 bases at J, with 9 bases in the middle. The CDR3 extends over 15 amino acids. CDR3 sequence: CASSIVTVGNQPQHF. CDR3 sequence (DNA): TGTGCCAGTAGTATAGTGACAGTTGGCAATCAGCCCCAGCATTTT.

This clonotype appeared a few times. The chain has TRBV7-2 and TRBJ2-5; 9 bases match TRBD2. The CDR3 spans 15 residues. The germline gives CDR1 SGHTA, CDR2 FQGNSA. Trimming removed 0 bases from V and 2 bases from J; junction bases left unmatched: 1. This CDR3 is CASSLATSGQETQYF. CDR3 in DNA: TGTGCCAGCAGCTTAGCGACTAGCGGACAAGAGACCCAGTACTTC.

V usage is TRBV28 and J usage is TRBJ1-2, with D possibly being TRBD1 (6 bases). Trimming left V 4 bases short and J 4 bases short, with 10 bases between. Looked up from germline, CDR1 is MDHEN and CDR2 is SYDVKM. The CDR3 covers 13 residues. The CDR3 bases are TGTGCCAGCAGTTCTGGACAGACCTATGGCTACACCTTC. It is translated as CASSSGQTYGYTF.

The J gene is TRBJ2-3, the V gene TRBV4-1; 8 bases fit TRBD1. Germline lookup yields CDR1 MGHRA and CDR2 YSYEKL. Unmatched junction bases numbered 11, after V lost 2 bases and J lost 4 bases. The CDR3 runs to 17 residues. The DNA for the CDR3 is TGCGCCAGCAGCCAACATCGACAGGGGCCCATTCCAGATACGCAGTATTTT. This codes for CASSQHRQGPIPDTQYF.

The chain uses TRBV24-1 and TRBJ2-3, with 8 bases that match TRBD1. Unmatched junction bases numbered 4, after V lost 3 bases and J lost 6 bases. This CDR3 is built from 14 residues. The germline V gene has CDR1 KGHDR and CDR2 SFDVKD. The CDR3 sequence is CATSDQGAPDTQYF. DNA of the CDR3: TGTGCCACCAGTGATCAGGGGGCGCCGGATACGCAGTATTTT.

This clonotype was detected a few times. The chain recombines TRBV27 with TRBJ2-5; 8 bases line up with TRBD1. With V trimmed by 5 bases and J by 2 bases, 4 bases remained unmatched. The germline V gene has CDR1 MNHEY and CDR2 SMNVEV (reference sequence). The CDR3 has 14 residues. CDR3: CASSPWTGQETQYF. CDR3 DNA sequence: TGTGCCAGCAGTCCTTGGACAGGGCAAGAGACCCAGTACTTC.

The chain joins TRBV2 to TRBJ2-5, with TRBD1 as a possible D gene (5 bases). The V gene's germline CDR1 is SNHLY and CDR2 FYNNEI. Between the trimmed V and J ends, which lost 7 bases and 3 bases, there was a span of 6 bases. CDR3 length equals 11 residues. The CDR3 DNA follows: TGTGCCAGCACCAGGGAAGAGACCCAGTACTTC. Protein sequence: CASTREETQYF. The full variable domain, completed using reference TRBV2 and TRBJ2-5, is EPEVTQTPSHQVTQMGQEVILRCVPISNHLYFYWYRQILGQKVEFLVSFYNNEISEKSEIFDDQFSVERPDGSNFTLKIRSTKLEDSAMYFCASTREETQYFGPGTRLLVL.

The chain links TRBV20-1 to TRBJ2-1; TRBD1 agrees at 7 bases. The CDR3 covers 13 residues. Germline V gene lookup returns CDR1 DFQATT and CDR2 SNEGSKA (reference sequence). J gave up 3 bases and V 2 bases, and 1 base lay outside the gene matches. CDR3: CSARQGVYNEQFF. The CDR3 DNA reads TGCAGTGCTAGACAGGGGGTCTACAATGAGCAGTTCTTC.

The chain combines TRBV18 with TRBJ1-5, with TRBD1 as a possible D gene (5 bases). V was trimmed by 0 bases and J by 2 bases, leaving 11 bases between them. CDR1 KGHSH and CDR2 LQKENI come from the germline V gene. CDR3 length: 16 residues. The CDR3 coding sequence is TGTGCCAGCTCACCACCGGGTCAGGGTGGCAATCAGCCCCAGCATTTT. This encodes CASSPPGQGGNQPQHF. The whole variable domain, remainder taken from reference TRBV18 and TRBJ1-5, is NAGVMQNPRHLVRRRGQEARLRCSPMKGHSHVYWYRQLPEEGLKFMVYLQKENIIDESGMPKERFSAEFPKEGPSILRIQQVVRGDSAAYFCASSPPGQGGNQPQHFGDGTRLSIL.

The V and J genes are TRBV12-3 or TRBV12-4 and TRBJ2-3; unclear D gene. With 6 bases removed from V and 0 bases from J, the gap between germline ends came to 7 bases. The CDR3 runs to 13 residues. This CDR3 reads CASRPTSTDTQYF. In nucleotides, the CDR3 is TGTGCCAGCAGGCCGACTAGCACAGATACGCAGTATTTT.

The chain uses TRBV18 and TRBJ2-7; D not resolved. Trimming pared 3 bases from V and 2 bases from J, leaving 8 bases between. The CDR3 has 13 residues. Germline-derived CDR1 and CDR2 are KGHSH and LQKENI. CDR3 amino acids: CASSPLETYEQYF. For the CDR3, the DNA is TGTGCCAGCTCACCGCTCGAAACCTACGAGCAGTACTTC.

This chain uses TRBV27 with TRBJ1-2, with D uncertain. V was pared by 6 bases and J by 0 bases, with 11 bases between. The CDR3 spans 14 residues. The germline V gene has CDR1 MNHEY and CDR2 SMNVEV (reference sequence). CDR3 loop: CASRAQLANYGYTF. In DNA, the CDR3 is TGTGCCAGCAGGGCCCAGTTAGCTAACTATGGCTACACCTTC.

This clonotype has a single count. The V call is TRBV6-5, the J call TRBJ2-5; TRBD2 is a possible D gene (5 bases). The CDR3 covers 14 residues. Germline V lookup: CDR1 MNHEY, CDR2 SVGAGI. Trimming left V 5 bases short and J 4 bases short, with 14 bases between. The CDR3: CASSPGRELETQYF. In nucleotides, the CDR3 is TGTGCCAGCAGTCCCGGACGGGAACTAGAGACCCAGTACTTC.